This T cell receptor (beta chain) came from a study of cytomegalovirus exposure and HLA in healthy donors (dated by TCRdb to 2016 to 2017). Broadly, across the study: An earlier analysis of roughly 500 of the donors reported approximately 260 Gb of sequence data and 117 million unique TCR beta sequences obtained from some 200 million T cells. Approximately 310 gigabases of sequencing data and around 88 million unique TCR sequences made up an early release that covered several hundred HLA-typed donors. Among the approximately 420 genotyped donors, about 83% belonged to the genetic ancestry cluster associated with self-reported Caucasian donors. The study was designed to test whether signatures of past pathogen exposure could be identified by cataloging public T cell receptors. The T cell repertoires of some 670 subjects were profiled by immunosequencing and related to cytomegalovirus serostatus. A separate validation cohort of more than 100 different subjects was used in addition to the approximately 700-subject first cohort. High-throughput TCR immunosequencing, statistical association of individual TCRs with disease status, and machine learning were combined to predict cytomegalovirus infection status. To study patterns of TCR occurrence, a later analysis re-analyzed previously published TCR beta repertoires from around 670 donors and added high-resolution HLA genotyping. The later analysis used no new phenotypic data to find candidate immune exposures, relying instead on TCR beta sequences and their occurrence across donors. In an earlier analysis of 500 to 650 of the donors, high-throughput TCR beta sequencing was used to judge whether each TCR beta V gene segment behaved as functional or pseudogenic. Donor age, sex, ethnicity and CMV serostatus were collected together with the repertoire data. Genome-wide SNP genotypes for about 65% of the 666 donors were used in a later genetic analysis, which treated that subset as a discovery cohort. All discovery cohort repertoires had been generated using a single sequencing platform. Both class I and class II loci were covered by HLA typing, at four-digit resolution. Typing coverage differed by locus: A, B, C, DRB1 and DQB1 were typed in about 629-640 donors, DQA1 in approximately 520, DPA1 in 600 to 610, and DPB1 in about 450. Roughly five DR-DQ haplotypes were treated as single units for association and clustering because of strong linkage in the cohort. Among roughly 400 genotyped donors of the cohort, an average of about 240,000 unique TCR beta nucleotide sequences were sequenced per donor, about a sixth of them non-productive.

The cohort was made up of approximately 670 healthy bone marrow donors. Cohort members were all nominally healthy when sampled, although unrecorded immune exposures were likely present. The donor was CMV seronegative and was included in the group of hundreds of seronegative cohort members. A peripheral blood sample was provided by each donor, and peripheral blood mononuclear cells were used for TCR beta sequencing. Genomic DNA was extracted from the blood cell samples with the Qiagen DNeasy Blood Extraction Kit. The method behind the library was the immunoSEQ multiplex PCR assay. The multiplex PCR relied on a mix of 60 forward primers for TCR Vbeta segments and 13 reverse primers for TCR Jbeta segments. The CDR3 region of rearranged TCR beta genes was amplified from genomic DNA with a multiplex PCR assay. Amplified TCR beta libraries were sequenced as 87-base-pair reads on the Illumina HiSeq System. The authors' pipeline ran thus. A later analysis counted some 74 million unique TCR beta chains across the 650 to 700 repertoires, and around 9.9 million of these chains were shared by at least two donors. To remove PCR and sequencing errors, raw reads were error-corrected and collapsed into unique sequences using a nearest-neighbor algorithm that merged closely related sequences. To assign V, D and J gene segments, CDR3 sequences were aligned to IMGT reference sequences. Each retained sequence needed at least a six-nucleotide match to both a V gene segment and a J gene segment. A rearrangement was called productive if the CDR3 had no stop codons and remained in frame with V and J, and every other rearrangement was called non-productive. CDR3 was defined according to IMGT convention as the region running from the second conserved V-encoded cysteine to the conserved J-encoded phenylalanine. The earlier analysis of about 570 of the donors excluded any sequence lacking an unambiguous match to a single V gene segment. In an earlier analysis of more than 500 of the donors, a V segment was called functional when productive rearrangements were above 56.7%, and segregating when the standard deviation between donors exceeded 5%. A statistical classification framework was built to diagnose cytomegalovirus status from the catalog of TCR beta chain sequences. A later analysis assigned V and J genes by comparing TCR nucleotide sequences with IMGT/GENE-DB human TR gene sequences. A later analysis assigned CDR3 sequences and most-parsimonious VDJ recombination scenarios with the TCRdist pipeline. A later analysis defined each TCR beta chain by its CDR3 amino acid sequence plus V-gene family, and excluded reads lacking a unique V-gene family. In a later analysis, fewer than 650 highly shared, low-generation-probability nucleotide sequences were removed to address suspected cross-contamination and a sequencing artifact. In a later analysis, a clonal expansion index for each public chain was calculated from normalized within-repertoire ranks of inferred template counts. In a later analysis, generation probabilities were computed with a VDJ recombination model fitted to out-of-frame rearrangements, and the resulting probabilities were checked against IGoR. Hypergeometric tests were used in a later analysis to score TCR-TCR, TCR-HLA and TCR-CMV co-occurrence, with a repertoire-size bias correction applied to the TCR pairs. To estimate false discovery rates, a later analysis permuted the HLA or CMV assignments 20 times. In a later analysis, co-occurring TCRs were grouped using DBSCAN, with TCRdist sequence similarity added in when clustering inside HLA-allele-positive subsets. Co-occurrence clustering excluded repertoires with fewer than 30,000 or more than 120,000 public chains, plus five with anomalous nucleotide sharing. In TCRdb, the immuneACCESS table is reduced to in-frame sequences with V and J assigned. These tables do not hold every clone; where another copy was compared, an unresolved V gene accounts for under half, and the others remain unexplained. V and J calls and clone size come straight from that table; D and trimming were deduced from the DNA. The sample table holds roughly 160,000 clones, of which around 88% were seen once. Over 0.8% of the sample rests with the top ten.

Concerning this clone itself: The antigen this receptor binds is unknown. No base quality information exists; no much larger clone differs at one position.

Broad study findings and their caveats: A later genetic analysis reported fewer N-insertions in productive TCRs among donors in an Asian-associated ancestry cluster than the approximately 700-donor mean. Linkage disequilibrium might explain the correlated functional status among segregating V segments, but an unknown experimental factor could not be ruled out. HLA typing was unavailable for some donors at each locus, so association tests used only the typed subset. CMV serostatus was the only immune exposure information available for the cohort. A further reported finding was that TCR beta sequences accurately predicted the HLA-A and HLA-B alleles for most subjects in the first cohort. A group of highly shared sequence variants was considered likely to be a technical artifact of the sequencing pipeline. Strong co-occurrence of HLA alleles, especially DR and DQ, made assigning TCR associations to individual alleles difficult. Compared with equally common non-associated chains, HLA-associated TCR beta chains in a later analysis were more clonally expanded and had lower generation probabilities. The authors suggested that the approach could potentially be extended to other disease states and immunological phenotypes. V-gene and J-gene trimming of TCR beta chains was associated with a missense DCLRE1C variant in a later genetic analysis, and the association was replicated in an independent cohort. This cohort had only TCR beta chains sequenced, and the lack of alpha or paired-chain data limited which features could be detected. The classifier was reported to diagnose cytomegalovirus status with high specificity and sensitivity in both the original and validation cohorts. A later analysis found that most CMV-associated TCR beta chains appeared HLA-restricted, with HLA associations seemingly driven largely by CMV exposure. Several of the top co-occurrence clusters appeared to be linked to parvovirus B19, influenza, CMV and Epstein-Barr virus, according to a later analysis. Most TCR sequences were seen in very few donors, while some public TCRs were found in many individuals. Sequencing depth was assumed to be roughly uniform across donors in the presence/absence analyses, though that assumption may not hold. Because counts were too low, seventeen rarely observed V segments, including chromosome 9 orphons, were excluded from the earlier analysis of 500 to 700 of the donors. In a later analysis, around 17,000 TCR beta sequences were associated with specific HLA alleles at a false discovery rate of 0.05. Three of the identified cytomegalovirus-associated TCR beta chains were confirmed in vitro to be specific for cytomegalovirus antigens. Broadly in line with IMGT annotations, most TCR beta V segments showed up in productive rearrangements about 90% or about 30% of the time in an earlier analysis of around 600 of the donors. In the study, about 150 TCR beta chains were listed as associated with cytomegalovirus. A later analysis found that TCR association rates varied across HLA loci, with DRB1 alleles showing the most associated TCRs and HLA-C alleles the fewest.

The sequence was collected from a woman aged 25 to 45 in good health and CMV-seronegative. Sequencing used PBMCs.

The CDR3 amino acid sequence is: CASSPGGRGTEAFF. The nucleotides read TGTGCCAGCAGCCCGGGGGGTCGGGGTACTGAAGCTTTCTTT. The rearrangement joined TRBV11-2 to TRBJ1-1; TRBD1 is a weak D gene call, 5 bases matching. V loses 5 bases, J loses 5 bases, and the germline ends lie 15 bases apart. Its CDR3 holds 14 amino acids, cysteine through phenylalanine. The entry retains the CDR3 DNA only, 42 bases that are in frame from base 1. Sequences SGHAT (CDR1) and FQNNGV (CDR2) are obtained from the germline V gene.